The 26 T cell receptor beta chains below all came from one sample that was sequenced in a study of T cell responses to AZD1222 COVID-19 vaccine. Profiled with immunoSEQ multiplex PCR; TCRdb holds only in-frame clones, not every one. The sample lists 84,000 or so clones; 80% to 90% were seen once. The material was peripheral blood, obtained on day 0 of AZD1222 vaccination. These receptors were taken from an adult in good health.

The chain recombines TRBV29-1 with TRBJ2-7; unclear D gene. The CDR3 sequence is 12 residues long. CDR1 and CDR2 from the germline V gene are SQVTM and ANQGSEA. Trimming removed 6 bases from V and 4 bases from J, with 13 bases in between. CDR3 in DNA: TGCAGCGTCTTCTCTCCTAGTTACGAGCAGTACTTC. Amino acid sequence: CSVFSPSYEQYF.

This clone has only one observation. The chain combines TRBV6-5 with TRBJ2-3; D is possibly TRBD1 or TRBD2 (6 bases each). Deletions cut 2 bases from V and 0 bases from J, with 12 bases between. The CDR3 spans 16 residues. Per germline, CDR1 MNHEY and CDR2 SVGAGI. Here the CDR3 reads CASSYGGGTSTDTQYF. DNA of the CDR3: TGTGCCAGCAGTTACGGGGGCGGGACTAGCACAGATACGCAGTATTTT.

The V call is TRBV27, the J call TRBJ2-7; D might be TRBD1 or TRBD2, each matching 5 bases. The CDR3 sequence is 13 residues long. Trimming cost V 5 bases and J 7 bases, with 15 bases left between them. Germline V gene sequence: CDR1 MNHEY, CDR2 SMNVEV (reference sequence). The CDR3 here is CASSPSPGTEQYF. The CDR3 DNA follows: TGTGCCAGCAGTCCATCGCCCGGGACGGAGCAGTACTTC.

The chain carries TRBV5-4 and TRBJ2-3, with 16 positions matching TRBD2. J was trimmed by 3 bases and V by 5 bases; bases with no gene match: 9. This CDR3 is 18 amino acids long. Germline CDR1 reads SGHNT; CDR2 reads YYREEE (reference sequence). The CDR3 here is CASSKGLAGGPSTDTQYF. The CDR3 nucleotides read TGTGCCAGCAGTAAGGGACTAGCGGGAGGGCCGTCGACAGATACGCAGTATTTT.

V is TRBV13 and J is TRBJ2-7, with 11 bases aligning to TRBD2. Germline V lookup: CDR1 PRHDT, CDR2 FYEKMQ (reference sequence). The CDR3 sequence is 15 residues long. With 5 bases clipped from V and 4 bases from J, the junction kept 7 bases outside the gene matches. The CDR3 reads CASSPLAGGVYEQYF. The CDR3 region has the DNA TGTGCCAGCAGCCCCCTAGCGGGAGGTGTGTACGAGCAGTACTTC.

V and J are TRBV6-5 and TRBJ2-5; tentatively, D is TRBD2 (6 bases). Germline V gene data show CDR1 as MNHEY and CDR2 as SVGAGI. Between the trimmed V and J ends, which lost 4 bases and 2 bases, there was a span of 17 bases. The CDR3 runs 16 residues. Here the CDR3 reads CASSSEPGTQQETQYF. The CDR3 region has the DNA TGTGCCAGCAGTTCTGAACCAGGGACTCAACAAGAGACCCAGTACTTC.

This rearrangement joins TRBV28 to TRBJ1-2, with 8 bases aligning to TRBD1. J was trimmed by 4 bases and V by 5 bases; bases with no gene match: 9. CDR1 is MDHEN, CDR2 SYDVKM, per germline. CDR3 length: 15 residues. CDR3 coding DNA: TGTGCCAGCAGTGGCCCCTCAGGGGGCGTCTATGGCTACACCTTC. Its protein is CASSGPSGGVYGYTF.

This chain uses TRBV2 with TRBJ2-7; D is possibly TRBD2 (6 bases). From germline, CDR1 is SNHLY and CDR2 FYNNEI. The CDR3 runs to 13 residues. V shed 7 bases and J shed 6 bases, with 16 bases lying between them. CDR3 in amino acids: CASTGEVAVEQYF. As DNA, the CDR3 is TGTGCCAGCACGGGAGAAGTAGCGGTCGAGCAGTACTTC. Full variable domain (remainder filled in from reference TRBV2 and TRBJ2-7): EPEVTQTPSHQVTQMGQEVILRCVPISNHLYFYWYRQILGQKVEFLVSFYNNEISEKSEIFDDQFSVERPDGSNFTLKIRSTKLEDSAMYFCASTGEVAVEQYFGPGTRLTVT.

CDR3 coding DNA: TGCGCCAGCAGCCAAATCAGTCTTATTTCTGAAGCTTTCTTT. It yields the protein CASSQISLISEAFF. The chain combines TRBV4-1 with TRBJ1-1, with D unclear. Germline CDR1 and CDR2: MGHRA and YSYEKL. Trimming left V 2 bases short and J 6 bases short, with 13 bases between. The CDR3 totals 14 residues.

The chain couples TRBV4-2 to TRBJ2-5; TRBD2 matches at 9 bases. Germline loops: CDR1 LGHNA, CDR2 YNFKEQ. This CDR3 spans 16 amino acids. J was trimmed by 0 bases and V by 4 bases; bases with no gene match: 6. CDR3 coding DNA: TGTGCCAGCAGCCCCTTCCCTAGCGGGGACCAAGAGACCCAGTACTTC. Its protein is CASSPFPSGDQETQYF.

The chain employs TRBV7-2 and TRBJ2-7; 7 bases fit TRBD2. CDR3 size: 15 residues. The V gene's germline CDR1 is SGHTA and CDR2 FQGNSA. V dropped 5 bases and J dropped 3; count of bases not matched to a gene: 10. CDR3 region: CASSPRGAGNYEQYF. As DNA, the CDR3 is TGTGCCAGCAGCCCCCGAGGAGCGGGAAACTACGAGCAGTACTTC.

This clone has a single count. V usage is TRBV2 and J usage is TRBJ1-4; no clear D. Trimming stripped 7 bases from V and 3 bases from J, with 9 bases between. Germline V gene data show CDR1 as SNHLY and CDR2 as FYNNEI. CDR3 length: 13 amino acids. This CDR3 is CASKGRANEKLFF. CDR3 sequence (DNA): TGTGCCAGCAAAGGGAGAGCTAATGAAAAACTGTTTTTT. Full variable domain (outside the CDR3, taken from reference TRBV2 and TRBJ1-4): EPEVTQTPSHQVTQMGQEVILRCVPISNHLYFYWYRQILGQKVEFLVSFYNNEISEKSEIFDDQFSVERPDGSNFTLKIRSTKLEDSAMYFCASKGRANEKLFFGSGTQLSVL.

The gene calls are TRBV21-1 and TRBJ1-2. TRBV21-1 is described as a pseudogene. This CDR3 spans 15 amino acids. CDR3 in DNA: TGTGCCAGCAGCCCCTGTCTGGGGGGCAAAGATGGCTACACCTTC. This gives the protein CASSPCLGGKDGYTF.

The rearrangement uses TRBV9 and TRBJ2-5, with TRBD1 matching over 9 bases. The CDR3 is 15 residues long. Germline CDR1 and CDR2: SGDLS and YYNGEE. Trimming took 3 bases from V and 6 from J; bases not matched to a gene: 9. The CDR3 DNA is TGTGCCAGCAGCGCGGGTACAGGGGGCCCGAAGACCCAGTACTTC. This codes for CASSAGTGGPKTQYF.

CDR3 region: CASSFSGELFF. The CDR3 nucleotides read TGTGCCAGCAGTTTTTCCGGGGAGCTGTTTTTT. The chain uses TRBV12-3 or TRBV12-4 and TRBJ2-2; D uncertain. The CDR3 consists of 11 residues. V was cut by 3 bases and J by 6 bases, with 2 bases left in between.

The chain has TRBV28 and TRBJ2-1, with 13 bases identical to TRBD2. The germline V gene encodes CDR1 MDHEN and CDR2 SYDVKM. This CDR3 has 16 amino acids. With 5 bases clipped from V and 7 bases from J, the junction kept 8 bases outside the gene matches. The CDR3 DNA reads as TGTGCCAGCAGTGGCGGACTAGCGGGAGCAAGGAATGAGCAGTTCTTC. It encodes CASSGGLAGARNEQFF. Drawing the rest from reference TRBV28 and TRBJ2-1, the complete variable domain is DVKVTQSSRYLVKRTGEKVFLECVQDMDHENMFWYRQDPGLGLRLIYFSYDVKMKEKGDIPEGYSVSREKKERFSLILESASTNQTSMYLCASSGGLAGARNEQFFGPGTRLTVL.

V and J are TRBV15 and TRBJ1-2, with D unclear. V was pared by 0 bases and J by 4 bases, with 3 bases between. From germline, CDR1 is LNHNV and CDR2 YYDKDF (reference sequence). This CDR3 spans 12 amino acids. The DNA of the CDR3 is TGTGCCACCAGCAGAGACCTCTATGGCTACACCTTC. Translating gives CATSRDLYGYTF.

This chain connects TRBV19 to TRBJ2-1; 7 positions match TRBD2. The junction had 13 bases not matched to a gene; V was cut back by 7 bases and J by 7 bases. Germline V gene data show CDR1 as LNHDA and CDR2 as SQIVND (reference sequence). This CDR3 is 15 amino acids long. CDR3 sequence: CASTTWGGSLNEQFF. CDR3 DNA: TGTGCCAGTACCACCTGGGGCGGGAGTTTGAATGAGCAGTTCTTC.

The chain links TRBV28 to TRBJ1-5; the match to TRBD1 covers 7 bases. Germline V gene sequence: CDR1 MDHEN, CDR2 SYDVKM. V was pared by 9 bases and J by 3 bases, with 5 bases of the junction left unmatched. This CDR3 is built from 13 residues. The chain's CDR3 is CASGGQDNQPQHF. DNA for the CDR3: TGTGCCAGTGGCGGACAGGACAATCAGCCCCAGCATTTT.

This clone has just a few counts. V and J are TRBV28 and TRBJ2-7; D is undetermined. CDR1 MDHEN and CDR2 SYDVKM come from the germline V gene. The V and J ends lost 3 bases and 3 bases respectively, with 9 bases between them. The CDR3 has 13 residues. CDR3 region: CASSFMSLYEQYF. CDR3 nucleotides: TGTGCCAGCAGTTTCATGAGTCTCTACGAGCAGTACTTC.

V and J are TRBV15 and TRBJ1-4, with D tentatively TRBD1 (6 bases). This CDR3 region has 17 residues. Germline-derived CDR1 and CDR2 are LNHNV and YYDKDF (reference sequence). With 1 base removed from V and 6 bases from J, the gap between germline ends came to 18 bases. Here the CDR3 DNA reads TGTGCCACCAGCAGAGCCGGTTTTCGGACAGCGGATGAAAAACTGTTTTTT. Translation gives CATSRAGFRTADEKLFF.

The gene calls are TRBV28 and TRBJ1-6; no definite D call. The germline CDR1 and CDR2 sequences are MDHEN and SYDVKM. The CDR3 has 16 amino acids. With 2 bases removed from V and 7 bases from J, the gap between germline ends came to 15 bases. The CDR3 DNA is TGTGCCAGCAGTTTAGGATGGTGGAGGTCGAATTCACCCCTCCACTTT. It encodes CASSLGWWRSNSPLHF.

The gene calls are TRBV11-2 and TRBJ2-7; D not certain. Per germline, CDR1 SGHAT and CDR2 FQNNGV. The CDR3 runs 10 residues. The ends were cut back, 2 bases at V and 6 bases at J, with 2 bases in the middle. CDR3 sequence reads: CASSLTEQYF. CDR3 in DNA: TGTGCCAGCAGCTTAACCGAGCAGTACTTC.

A remark on this clone: Relative to the germline gene, one junction end is altered; a read error may explain this. The chain combines TRBV10-3 with TRBJ1-6, with 10 bases lining up with TRBD1. Germline V CDR1 and CDR2: ENHRY, SYGVKD. There are 17 residues in the CDR3. The CDR3: CAVRGTGDSSYNSPLHF. CDR3 in DNA: TGTGCCGTCAGGGGGACAGGGGATAGCTCCTATAATTCACCCCTCCACTTT.

The V gene is TRBV29-1, the J gene TRBJ2-7; D may correspond to TRBD1 or TRBD2 (5 bases each). V was shortened by 5 bases and J by 5 bases, with 13 bases between the two germline ends. This CDR3 contains 12 residues. Germline assignment: CDR1 SQVTM and CDR2 ANQGSEA. In nucleotides, the CDR3 is TGCAGCGTTCAGCCGGGGACGCACGAGCAGTACTTC. Translating it yields CSVQPGTHEQYF.

CDR3 sequence reads: CASSLNPFSGANVLTF. DNA for the CDR3: TGTGCCAGCAGCTTAAATCCCTTCTCTGGGGCCAACGTCCTGACTTTC. V is TRBV7-8 and J is TRBJ2-6, with D unclear. The V and J ends lost 2 bases and 0 bases respectively, with 8 bases between them. Germline V gene data show CDR1 as SGHVS and CDR2 as FQNEAQ. This CDR3 has 16 amino acids.